This T cell receptor (beta chain) originates from a study of T-cell reconstitution after alpha-beta-depleted transplantation in children (dated by TCRdb to about 2016). The study in broad terms: Using TCR repertoire profiling, the study quantitatively followed how T-cell immune reconstitution unfolded in children after TCRalphabeta/CD19-depleted allogeneic hematopoietic cell transplantation. Overall study results and their limits: The frequencies of hyperexpanded clones fell over the following months, and after one year, T-cell counts and TCRbeta diversity were mostly attributed to newly produced T cells. About two months after transplant, the apparently early recovery of alphabetaT-cell counts reportedly depended on just several hundred clones that had expanded rapidly and came from non-depleted graft cells. In some patients, the high TCRbeta diversity seen at day 60 was put down to recipient T cells and intrathymic progenitors that had survived conditioning.

This clonotype was recorded a few times. There is no known antigen for this receptor. Base qualities are not recorded, but no much larger clone differs from it by a single base. In the paper's terms, the treatment or condition label means: allogeneic hematopoietic cell transplantation with graft depleted of TCRalphabeta T cells and CD19 B cells. The transplant recipients were children given TCRalphabeta/CD19-depleted allogeneic hematopoietic cell grafts. Libraries were prepared through PCR. For sequencing, an Illumina HiSeq 2500 was employed. TCR libraries were prepared with molecular barcoding, using unique molecular identifiers to normalize TCRbeta repertoire quantification. TCRdb's own reprocessing of the public reads used fastp at Q25 and MiXCR and kept productive beta chains. A single entry per CDR3 protein holds the most common genes and DNA from its merged rows. The sample table contains hundreds of thousands of distinct CDR3 sequences; only one count was recorded for 10% to 15% of them. Jointly, the top ten make up approximately 2.1% of the sample.

The sample was PBMCs, mostly from graft donor cells, taken 360 days after TCRalphabeta/CD19-depleted stem cell transplant. The source of this sequence is a male patient aged 10 to 17 who had a stem cell transplant for acute myeloid leukemia, so the T cells may come from the graft donor.

The CDR3 amino acid sequence is: CSVELGWSEQFF. The DNA sequence reads TGCAGCGTTGAACTTGGGTGGAGTGAGCAGTTCTTC. The V and J segments used are TRBV29-1 and TRBJ2-1; the D gene cannot be resolved reliably. From the cysteine through the phenylalanine, the CDR3 covers 12 amino acids. CDR3 DNA is the only sequence kept; it has 36 bases, read in frame from the first base. Relative to germline, V is 2 bases shorter and J is 9 bases shorter, with 11 bases between their ends. The CDR1 and CDR2 encoded by the germline V gene are SQVTM and ANQGSEA.